This passage covers 28 T cell receptor beta chains from one sample sequenced in a study of T cells after yellow fever vaccination. MiXCR, run by TCRdb on the 5' RACE reads, gives a single entry per CDR3 protein. The data contain 300,000 or so distinct CDR3 sequences, roughly 7.5% of them singletons. Sequenced material: PBMCs, taken approximately 40 days after the first yellow fever vaccination. These receptors came from a man aged 18 to 35 who received the YFV17D yellow fever vaccine.

This clonotype was found a few times. The gene calls are TRBV7-9 and TRBJ2-2, with 7 nucleotides matching TRBD2. Germline trimming cut 4 bases from V and 5 bases from J; bases unmatched to any gene: 10. The CDR3 is 16 residues long. In germline, CDR1 is SEHNR, CDR2 FQNEAQ (reference sequence). CDR3 protein: CASSSTAGRVTGELFF. The CDR3, as DNA: TGTGCCAGCAGCTCGACGGCTGGGAGGGTTACCGGGGAGCTGTTTTTT.

V is TRBV9 and J is TRBJ2-7; 11 nucleotides match TRBD1. Germline CDR1 is SGDLS and CDR2 is YYNGEE. Trimming took 1 base from V and 6 from J; bases not matched to a gene: 6. This CDR3 spans 15 amino acids. CDR3 coding DNA: TGTGCCAGCAGCGTATCAATAGGGACAGGGGGCGAGCAGTACTTC. Protein product: CASSVSIGTGGEQYF.

This chain connects TRBV5-1 to TRBJ2-1, with D unresolved. CDR3 length equals 14 residues. V was trimmed by 3 bases and J by 11 bases, leaving 18 bases between them. The germline gives CDR1 SGHRS, CDR2 YFSETQ. CDR3 bases: TGCGCCAGCAGCTCCCCCGGCAGGCAGCCACAGCAGTTCTTC. Translated: CASSSPGRQPQQFF.

In this sample, this clonotype turned up a few times. The gene calls are TRBV3-1 and TRBJ2-7; D unresolved. Trimming took off 1 base at V and 3 bases at J, with 10 bases between the two ends. CDR1 is LGHDT, CDR2 YNNKEL, per germline (reference sequence). CDR3 size: 14 residues. CDR3 residues: CASSQVCRYYEQYV. CDR3 nucleotide sequence: TGTGCCAGCAGCCAAGTTTGCCGGTACTACGAGCAGTACGTC.

The J gene is TRBJ2-7, the V gene TRBV7-2; 9 bases match TRBD1. The trim removed 2 bases at V and 2 bases at J, leaving 1 base unmatched. Germline CDR1 and CDR2: SGHTA and FQGNSA. The CDR3 spans 14 residues. The CDR3 here is CASSLNRGPYEQYF. DNA for the CDR3: TGTGCCAGCAGCTTAAACAGGGGGCCCTACGAGCAGTACTTC. Complete variable domain (other parts from reference TRBV7-2 and TRBJ2-7): GAGVSQSPSNKVTEKGKDVELRCDPISGHTALYWYRQSLGQGLEFLIYFQGNSAPDKSGLPSDRFSAERTGGSVSTLTIQRTQQEDSAVYLCASSLNRGPYEQYFGPGTRLTVT.

This clonotype was counted between two and nine times. This rearrangement joins TRBV4-1 to TRBJ2-2; the D is unclear. V was trimmed by 1 base and J by 10 bases, leaving 10 bases between them. Germline-derived CDR1 and CDR2 are MGHRA and YSYEKL. The CDR3 extends over 13 amino acids. CDR3 in amino acids: CASSQVGSVELFF. The CDR3 DNA reads as TGCGCCAGCAGCCAAGTTGGTTCTGTGGAGCTGTTTTTT.

CDR3 sequence reads: CASSPGDRNTEAFF. The CDR3 nucleotides are TGTGCCAGCAGTCCCGGGGACAGGAACACTGAAGCTTTCTTT. The rearrangement links TRBV12-3 or TRBV12-4 to TRBJ1-1, with 7 bases identical to TRBD1. The junction had 4 bases not matched to a gene; V was cut back by 5 bases and J by 1 base. This CDR3 is built from 14 residues.

This rearrangement joins TRBV7-8 to TRBJ1-1; tentatively, D is TRBD1 (5 bases). The CDR3 runs 15 residues. Germline-derived CDR1 and CDR2 are SGHVS and FQNEAQ. Trimming shortened V by 2 bases and J by 0 bases, and 10 bases separated the two germline ends. The CDR3 DNA sequence: TGTGCCAGCAGCTTATGGGGCACCGTGAACACTGAAGCTTTCTTT. It codes for CASSLWGTVNTEAFF.

The table lists this clonotype with a few counts. The V call is TRBV9, the J call TRBJ2-3; D gene ambiguous. Trimming removed 5 bases from V and 4 bases from J, with 14 bases in between. CDR3 length: 14 residues. Germline V CDR1 and CDR2: SGDLS, YYNGEE. The CDR3 is CASSLGGFPDTQYF. The CDR3 DNA reads TGTGCCAGCAGTCTAGGTGGTTTCCCAGATACGCAGTATTTT.

This clonotype showed up many times. The chain uses TRBV4-3 and TRBJ2-5, with TRBD1 matching over 8 bases. The V segment lost 1 base and the J segment 5 bases; nucleotides outside the gene matches: 6. CDR3 size: 15 residues. Germline CDR1 is LGHNA and CDR2 is YSLEER. For the CDR3, the DNA is TGCGCCAGCAGCCAAGCACAGGGGGTCGGGGAGACCCAGTACTTC. It specifies CASSQAQGVGETQYF.

The rearrangement links TRBV29-1 to TRBJ2-1; 9 bases agree with TRBD2. V was pared by 4 bases and J by 0 bases, with 7 bases of the junction left unmatched. The CDR3 totals 16 residues. CDR1 and CDR2 from the germline V gene are SQVTM and ANQGSEA. CDR3 DNA: TGCAGCGTTGGGGCGGGGGGGCAGAGCTCCTACAATGAGCAGTTCTTC. Translation: CSVGAGGQSSYNEQFF.

The chain couples TRBV4-3 to TRBJ2-2; D assignment may be TRBD1 or TRBD2 (5 bases each). CDR3 length equals 15 residues. Germline-derived CDR1 and CDR2 are LGHNA and YSLEER. V lost 3 bases and J lost 5, with 13 bases in between. The CDR3 loop reads CASSHTPGRTGELFF. The CDR3 bases are TGCGCCAGCAGCCACACCCCGGGGCGAACCGGGGAGCTGTTTTTT.

This clonotype showed up many times. At one of its ends the junction is not consistent with the germline gene, which may arise from a read error. The chain carries TRBV5-1 and TRBJ1-5, with 8 bases aligning to TRBD1. Germline CDR1 is SGHRS and CDR2 is YFSETQ. The CDR3 extends over 15 amino acids. This chain's CDR3 is CASSSTGDSNQPQHF. CDR3 bases: TGTGCCAGCAGCTCGACAGGGGATAGCAATCAGCCCCAGCATTTT.

At least ten counts were recorded for this clonotype. The chain carries TRBV5-5 and TRBJ2-7; tentative D call: TRBD1 (6 bases). The germline CDR1 and CDR2 sequences are SGHKS and YYEKEE (reference sequence). This CDR3 contains 14 residues. Trimming cost V 4 bases and J 3 bases, with 14 bases left between them. DNA for the CDR3: TGTGCCAGCAGCCCTCGGGCAGGGGTCTACGAGCAGTACGTC. Protein: CASSPRAGVYEQYV.

This clonotype occurred a few times. The gene calls are TRBV11-2 and TRBJ2-1, with unresolved D. V was clipped by 3 bases and J by 10 bases, with 7 bases between them. In germline, CDR1 is SGHAT, CDR2 FQNNGV. CDR3 length equals 11 residues. CDR3: CASSFAAEQFF. For the CDR3, the DNA is TGTGCCAGCAGCTTCGCAGCGGAGCAGTTCTTC.

This clonotype was recorded many times. The CDR3 DNA reads TGTGCCAGCAGCTTAAACCCCGGGACAGGGAACACTGAAGCTTTCTTT. Translating it yields CASSLNPGTGNTEAFF. The chain carries TRBV7-2 and TRBJ1-1; 8 positions match TRBD1. The V gene end was trimmed by 2 bases and the J gene end by 1 base; junction bases not matched to a gene: 6. The CDR3 loop spans 16 amino acids. The germline CDR1 and CDR2 sequences are SGHTA and FQGNSA.

The rearrangement joins TRBV5-5 to TRBJ2-2; maybe TRBD1 (6 bases). The CDR3 consists of 15 residues. Germline V gives CDR1 SGHKS, CDR2 YYEKEE (reference sequence). The V end lost 6 bases, the J end lost 5 bases, and 17 bases lay between the germline ends. The CDR3 spells CASMSRAGVTGELFF. For the CDR3, the DNA is TGTGCCAGCATGTCCCGGGCAGGGGTAACCGGGGAGCTGTTTTTT. The full variable domain, rest sourced from reference TRBV5-5 and TRBJ2-2, is DAGVTQSPTHLIKTRGQQVTLRCSPISGHKSVSWYQQVLGQGPQFIFQYYEKEERGRGNFPDRFSARQFPNYSSELNVNALLLGDSALYLCASMSRAGVTGELFFGEGSRLTVL.

This clonotype was seen more than once but under ten times. CDR3 in amino acids: CACRTDYNEQFF. The CDR3 nucleotides read TGTGCCTGTAGAACTGATTACAATGAGCAGTTCTTC. The chain combines TRBV6-5 with TRBJ2-1; D is unclear. V was clipped by 11 bases and J by 4 bases, with 12 bases between them. This CDR3 is built from 12 residues. Germline V CDR1 and CDR2: MNHEY, SVGAGI.

The CDR3 here is CASSFTPADTQYF. The CDR3 region has the DNA TGTGCCAGCAGCTTCACCCCCGCAGATACGCAGTATTTT. This chain links TRBV7-3 with TRBJ2-3; D remains unclear. The CDR3 extends over 13 amino acids. Germline lookup yields CDR1 SGHTA and CDR2 FQGTGA. V lost 3 bases and J lost 4, with 8 bases in between.

This clonotype was picked up many times. The chain recombines TRBV7-3 with TRBJ2-1, with D perhaps TRBD2 (7 bases). V was cut by 5 bases and J by 9 bases, with 20 bases left in between. Germline CDR1 is SGHTA and CDR2 is FQGTGA. The CDR3 is 15 amino acids. As DNA, the CDR3 is TGTGCCAGCAGCCCCCTGGTAGGGGGGGCGGCTGAGCAGTTCTTC. Residues: CASSPLVGGAAEQFF.

The V gene is TRBV9, the J gene TRBJ1-2; the D gene is possibly TRBD1 (5 bases). Germline-derived CDR1 and CDR2 are SGDLS and YYNGEE. The CDR3 spans 21 residues. The ends were cut back, 3 bases at V and 0 bases at J, with 30 bases in the middle. CDR3 in amino acids: CASSGQPLSGTGKTSNYGYTF. The CDR3 bases are TGTGCCAGCAGCGGCCAGCCTCTCTCCGGGACGGGAAAGACCTCTAACTATGGCTACACCTTC.

The chain carries TRBV5-1 and TRBJ2-1; 9 nucleotides agree with TRBD2. The germline V gene encodes CDR1 SGHRS and CDR2 YFSETQ. Unmatched junction bases numbered 9, after V lost 3 bases and J lost 8 bases. CDR3 length equals 15 residues. This CDR3 is CASSSYRLAEDEQFF. DNA of the CDR3: TGCGCCAGCAGCTCCTACCGACTAGCGGAGGATGAGCAGTTCTTC.

This clonotype was detected a few times. This chain uses TRBV6-5 with TRBJ2-3, with 8 bases aligning to TRBD2. The CDR3 is made up of 15 amino acids. J lost 4 bases, V lost 5 bases, and 8 bases had no gene match. Germline V lookup: CDR1 MNHEY, CDR2 SVGAGI. CDR3 region: CASSHYGGAPDTQYF. DNA of the CDR3: TGTGCCAGCAGTCACTACGGGGGGGCGCCAGATACGCAGTATTTT.

The chain is built from TRBV5-4 and TRBJ2-2, with D possibly being TRBD1 or TRBD2 (6 bases each). The germline gives CDR1 SGHNT, CDR2 YYREEE (reference sequence). There are 16 residues in the CDR3. The V and J ends lost 5 bases and 6 bases respectively, with 20 bases between them. This CDR3 is CASRPEGGAESGELFF. For the CDR3, the DNA is TGTGCCAGCAGGCCTGAGGGGGGCGCCGAATCCGGGGAGCTGTTTTTT.

This clonotype has just a few counts. The chain uses TRBV4-1 and TRBJ1-4, with D possibly TRBD1 on 5 matching bases. This CDR3 is 17 amino acids long. The germline V gene has CDR1 MGHRA and CDR2 YSYEKL. Trimming stripped 4 bases from V and 0 bases from J, with 15 bases between. The CDR3 nucleotides read TGCGCCAGCAGCCTCTTCCATATAGGGGCAACTAATGAAAAACTGTTTTTT. This sequence encodes CASSLFHIGATNEKLFF.

The gene calls are TRBV20-1 and TRBJ1-5; TRBD1 matches at 8 bases. The trim removed 4 bases at V and 7 bases at J, leaving 12 bases unmatched. Germline V lookup: CDR1 DFQATT, CDR2 SNEGSKA (reference sequence). This CDR3 is 15 amino acids long. The CDR3 here is CSATAGQVHRQPQHF. The CDR3 bases are TGCAGTGCTACTGCGGGACAGGTGCATAGGCAGCCCCAGCATTTT.

This clonotype appeared many times. The chain recombines TRBV7-2 with TRBJ2-3, with 14 bases matching TRBD2. This CDR3 region has 17 residues. The ends lost 5 bases at V and 5 bases at J; junction bases unmatched: 9. Germline V lookup: CDR1 SGHTA, CDR2 FQGNSA. Here the CDR3 reads CASSPPGLAGGGDTQYF. DNA of the CDR3: TGTGCCAGCAGCCCCCCCGGACTAGCGGGGGGTGGAGATACGCAGTATTTT.

The chain combines TRBV7-9 with TRBJ1-5; D call uncertain. The CDR3 sequence is 13 residues long. Germline assignment: CDR1 SEHNR and CDR2 FQNEAQ (reference sequence). The V and J ends lost 8 bases and 6 bases respectively, with 14 bases between them. This CDR3 reads CASSVLPGQPQHF. The CDR3 region has the DNA TGTGCCAGCTCTGTCCTCCCCGGTCAGCCCCAGCATTTT.